This T cell receptor (beta chain) comes out of a study of T-cell reconstitution after alpha-beta-depleted transplantation in children (dated by TCRdb to 2015 to 2016). For the study in its entirety: Using TCR repertoire profiling, the study followed T-cell immune reconstitution in a quantitative way in children after TCRalphabeta/CD19-depleted allogeneic hematopoietic cell transplantation. The research as a whole found: Over subsequent months, a decline in hyperexpanded clone frequencies was noted, and after one year, T-cell counts and TCRbeta diversity were mostly ascribed to newly produced T cells. About two months after transplant, the apparently early recovery of alphabetaT-cell counts reportedly depended on just several hundred clones that had expanded rapidly and came from non-depleted graft cells. In some patients, high TCRbeta diversity at day 60 was attributed to recipient T cells and intrathymic progenitors that had survived conditioning.

The treatment or condition label, read with the paper, signifies: allogeneic hematopoietic cell transplantation with graft depleted of TCRalphabeta T cells and CD19 B cells. TCRalphabeta/CD19-depleted allogeneic hematopoietic cell grafts were given to the transplant recipients, all of whom were children. Libraries were made using PCR. The sequencing machine was an Illumina HiSeq 2500. To normalize quantification of the TCRbeta repertoire, the TCR libraries were built with molecular barcoding that relied on unique molecular identifiers. The public reads were reanalyzed by TCRdb: fastp trimming at Q25, MiXCR alignment, in-frame beta chains only. Rows matching on CDR3 protein sequence are summarized as one entry with the most common DNA and genes. For this sample there are more than 400,000 distinct CDR3 sequences; 11% appear just once. The ten largest clones add up to 14% of the sample. Comment on this clonotype: Its cognate antigen has yet to be identified. Per-base quality was not reported, and no clone a single base away is much larger than it.

There are 14 amino acids in the CDR3, from cysteine to phenylalanine inclusive. Kept here is only the CDR3 DNA, which spans 42 bases and is read in frame from base 1. The V and J ends are trimmed by 0 bases and 7 bases, leaving 13 bases between them. CDR1 and CDR2, looked up from the germline V gene (reference sequence), are DFQATT and SNEGSKA. Sequencing used PBMCs, mostly from graft donor cells, obtained 180 days after TCRalphabeta/CD19-depleted stem cell transplant. The sequence joins TRBV20-1 to TRBJ1-5, with a weak D call of TRBD1 (6 bases match). The source is a female patient between 2 and 15 years old who had a stem cell transplant for aplastic anemia, so the T cells may come from the graft donor. The CDR3 region: CSARDWGGAQPQHF. The DNA is TGCAGTGCTAGAGATTGGGGGGGGGCACAGCCCCAGCATTTT.